This T cell receptor (beta chain) was obtained from a study of Ad26.COV2.S vaccination and SARS-CoV-2 variants. Study information: The study gave Ad26.COV2.S intramuscularly, once or twice 56 days apart.

Assay used: immunoSEQ multiplex PCR; TCRdb lists only in-frame clones, some missing. This table has fewer than 400,000 clones, about 85% appearing once. Described treatment: around 19 received Ad26.COV2.S at low or high dose, single or two shots; 5 received placebo; per-sample allocation not given. Vaccine and placebo recipients were sampled on day 63 after the first injection. The sequence derives from a person between 18 and 65 years old who received the Ad26.COV2.S COVID-19 vaccine or a placebo. This material consisted of peripheral blood, taken in a trial of Ad26.COV2.S vaccine versus placebo.

The CDR3 sequence is CASSLIAGEETQYF. In DNA, the CDR3 is TGCGCCAGCAGCCTAATAGCGGGGGAAGAGACCCAGTACTTC. The chain combines TRBV5-1 with TRBJ2-5; 9 bases agree with TRBD2. Losses at the gene ends were 4 bases for V and 3 bases for J; bases not matched to a gene: 4. The germline gives CDR1 SGHRS, CDR2 YFSETQ. CDR3 length: 14 amino acids.